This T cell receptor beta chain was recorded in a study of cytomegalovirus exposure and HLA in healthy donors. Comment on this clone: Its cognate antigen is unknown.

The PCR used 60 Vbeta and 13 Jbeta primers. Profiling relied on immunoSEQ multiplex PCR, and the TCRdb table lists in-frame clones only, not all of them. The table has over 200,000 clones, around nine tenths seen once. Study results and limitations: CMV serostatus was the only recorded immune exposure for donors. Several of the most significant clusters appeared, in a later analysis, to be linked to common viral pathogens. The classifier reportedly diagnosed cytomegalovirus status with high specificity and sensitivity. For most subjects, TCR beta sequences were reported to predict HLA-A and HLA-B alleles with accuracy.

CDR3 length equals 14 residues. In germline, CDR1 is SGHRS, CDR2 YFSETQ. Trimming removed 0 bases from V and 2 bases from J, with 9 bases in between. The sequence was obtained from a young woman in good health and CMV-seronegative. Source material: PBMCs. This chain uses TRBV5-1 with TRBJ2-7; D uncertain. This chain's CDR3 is CASSLGVRPYEQYF. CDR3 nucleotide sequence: TGCGCCAGCAGCTTGGGTGTCCGTCCCTACGAGCAGTACTTC.